Each of the 25 T cell receptor beta chains below was sequenced from the same sample in a study of control samples from healthy donors and cancer patients. Libraries were prepared by immunoSEQ multiplex PCR; TCRdb keeps only in-frame clonotypes and omits some of them. Seen here are approximately 10,000 clones, approximately 91% observed once, and the top ten hold 20% to 25%. The sample consisted of PBMCs. These receptors were taken from a man aged 55-75 years with colorectal cancer.

The chain uses TRBV2 and TRBJ1-1, with D possibly matching TRBD1 (5 bases). Trimming cost V 5 bases and J 2 bases, with 12 bases left between them. In germline, CDR1 is SNHLY, CDR2 FYNNEI. This CDR3 is 14 amino acids long. CDR3 bases: TGTGCCAGCAGTTTGAGGCAGGGAAACACTGAAGCTTTCTTT. Residues: CASSLRQGNTEAFF.

This chain links TRBV5-6 with TRBJ1-1; D is undetermined. CDR1 and CDR2 (germline): SGHDT, YYEEEE. The CDR3 extends over 15 amino acids. Between the trimmed V and J ends, which lost 1 base and 1 base, there was a span of 11 bases. The CDR3 protein is CASSLTGGTNTEAFF. The CDR3 coding sequence is TGTGCCAGCAGCTTGACTGGCGGAACGAACACTGAAGCTTTCTTT.

V and J are TRBV11-2 and TRBJ2-2; a weak D match, TRBD2 (5 bases). Germline loops: CDR1 SGHAT, CDR2 FQNNGV. This CDR3 region has 16 residues. V lost 2 bases and J lost 3, with 13 bases in between. The CDR3 sequence: CASSLITGIDTGELFF. CDR3 coding DNA: TGTGCCAGCAGCTTAATCACGGGGATCGACACCGGGGAGCTGTTTTTT.

The chain has TRBV30 and TRBJ2-7; D is ambiguous. V gave up 2 bases and J gave up 1 base, with 12 bases separating them. The CDR3 runs 14 residues. Per germline, CDR1 GTSNPN and CDR2 SVGIG (reference sequence). CDR3 nucleotides: TGTGCCTGGAGTATCCATCGTAAATCCTACGAGCAGTACTTC. Residues: CAWSIHRKSYEQYF.

The gene calls are TRBV6-1 and TRBJ2-7; perhaps TRBD1 as D (5 bases). CDR3 size: 15 residues. Trimming removed 0 bases at V and 2 bases at J, with 11 bases between. CDR1 MNHNS and CDR2 SASEGT come from the germline V gene. As DNA, the CDR3 is TGTGCCAGCAGTGAAGCCAGGGTACCGACCTACGAGCAGTACTTC. Its translation is CASSEARVPTYEQYF.

The V gene is TRBV4-2, the J gene TRBJ1-2; 9 nucleotides align to TRBD1. V gave up 1 base and J gave up 8 bases; unmatched junction bases: 5. The germline CDR1 and CDR2 sequences are LGHNA and YNFKEQ. This CDR3 spans 14 amino acids. CDR3 in amino acids: CASSQAGTGLGYTF. CDR3 bases: TGTGCCAGCAGCCAAGCCGGGACAGGGCTCGGCTACACCTTC.

This sequence joins TRBV6-5 and TRBJ2-5; 8 bases match TRBD1. The germline gives CDR1 MNHEY, CDR2 SVGAGI. CDR3 length equals 15 residues. The V gene end was trimmed by 0 bases and the J gene end by 7 bases; junction bases not matched to a gene: 7. CDR3: CASSYSSRGRRTQYF. CDR3 coding DNA: TGTGCCAGCAGTTACTCGAGCAGGGGGCGTCGGACCCAGTACTTC.

V and J are TRBV7-3 and TRBJ2-3; D unresolved. Germline assignment: CDR1 SGHTA and CDR2 FQGTGA. The V gene lost 3 bases and the J gene lost 5 bases, with 9 bases spanning the gap. The CDR3 covers 13 residues. The CDR3 DNA follows: TGTGCCAGCAGCTTGAACTCAGAAGATACGCAGTATTTT. Translating it yields CASSLNSEDTQYF.

The chain links TRBV2 to TRBJ1-2; no firm D call. The CDR3 is 12 residues long. Germline assignment: CDR1 SNHLY and CDR2 FYNNEI. V lost 7 bases, J lost 3 bases, and 9 bases lay in between. The CDR3 DNA is TGTGCCAGCAATTTGGCTCACTATGGCTACACCTTC. It encodes CASNLAHYGYTF.

This sequence joins TRBV30 and TRBJ2-1; D gene unclear. Germline V gene data show CDR1 as GTSNPN and CDR2 as SVGIG (reference sequence). The CDR3 loop spans 15 amino acids. The V end lost 0 bases, the J end lost 9 bases, and 18 bases lay between the germline ends. The CDR3 coding sequence is TGTGCCTGGAGTGTATCCCGTGGCTACGTGCTTGAGCAGTTCTTC. Its protein is CAWSVSRGYVLEQFF.

The chain carries TRBV6-4 and TRBJ2-1, with 7 bases identical to TRBD2. V lost 3 bases and J lost 3; bases outside the gene matches: 8. CDR3 length: 16 amino acids. CDR1 and CDR2 from the germline V gene are MRHNA and SNTAGT. This chain's CDR3 is CASSEVWGGSYNEQFF. CDR3 DNA sequence: TGTGCCAGCAGTGAAGTTTGGGGGGGGAGCTACAATGAGCAGTTCTTC.

The chain links TRBV19 to TRBJ1-5; no firm D call. V was trimmed by 7 bases and J by 2 bases, leaving 15 bases between them. The CDR3 is 15 amino acids. Germline V gene data show CDR1 as LNHDA and CDR2 as SQIVND (reference sequence). CDR3 DNA sequence: TGTGCCAGTACAATCGCGGAGTCGGGCAATCAGCCCCAGCATTTT. This codes for CASTIAESGNQPQHF.

CDR3 loop: CASSKWTGSTEAFF. CDR3 DNA: TGTGCCAGTAGTAAGTGGACAGGGAGTACTGAAGCTTTCTTT. The rearrangement joins TRBV19 to TRBJ1-1, with 8 positions matching TRBD1. CDR3 length: 14 residues. Germline V lookup: CDR1 LNHDA, CDR2 SQIVND (reference sequence). J gave up 5 bases and V 4 bases, and 6 bases lay outside the gene matches.

The gene calls are TRBV7-2 and TRBJ1-1; D unresolved. Germline V lookup: CDR1 SGHTA, CDR2 FQGNSA. V dropped 5 bases and J dropped 4 bases, with 11 bases sitting between them. This CDR3 has 13 amino acids. The CDR3 sequence is CASSARRITEAFF. As DNA, the CDR3 is TGTGCCAGCAGCGCCAGACGGATCACTGAAGCTTTCTTT.

The chain couples TRBV4-1 to TRBJ1-1, with 11 bases that match TRBD1. V lost 0 bases to trimming and J lost 4 bases; unmatched junction nucleotides: 1. The CDR3 is 15 amino acids. Germline CDR1 is MGHRA and CDR2 is YSYEKL. CDR3 sequence: CASSQEGTGGTEAFF. CDR3 sequence (DNA): TGCGCCAGCAGCCAAGAGGGGACAGGGGGCACTGAAGCTTTCTTT.

The CDR3 region has the DNA TGTGCCAGCAGCCAAGATAACAGAGCCTACGAGCAGTACTTC. Translation gives CASSQDNRAYEQYF. This rearrangement joins TRBV4-2 to TRBJ2-7; D gene uncertain. Germline assignment: CDR1 LGHNA and CDR2 YNFKEQ. The germline V and J ends were trimmed by 0 bases and 2 bases, with 8 bases remaining between them. The CDR3 loop spans 14 amino acids.

The chain carries TRBV19 and TRBJ1-2; possibly TRBD1 for D (5 bases). The V and J ends lost 6 bases and 3 bases respectively, with 11 bases between them. The CDR3 extends over 13 amino acids. In germline, CDR1 is LNHDA, CDR2 SQIVND (reference sequence). CDR3 in amino acids: CASSPRGDYGYTF. CDR3 DNA: TGTGCCAGTAGCCCCCGGGGGGACTATGGCTACACCTTC.

This chain joins TRBV12-5 and TRBJ2-1; D not certain. The ends were cut back, 1 base at V and 8 bases at J, with 12 bases in the middle. In germline, CDR1 is LGHNT, CDR2 FRNRAP. CDR3 length equals 14 residues. This CDR3 is CASGLGGLGYEQFF. Written as DNA, the CDR3 is TGTGCTAGTGGTTTGGGGGGTTTGGGGTATGAGCAGTTCTTC.

The J gene is TRBJ1-1, the V gene TRBV7-9; D might be TRBD1 (5 bases). CDR3 size: 13 residues. Germline CDR1 is SEHNR and CDR2 is FQNEAQ (reference sequence). Trimming left V 3 bases short and J 3 bases short, with 8 bases between. CDR3 DNA sequence: TGTGCCAGCAGCTTGGGGGGTGACACTGAAGCTTTCTTT. It is translated as CASSLGGDTEAFF.

The rearrangement links TRBV5-6 to TRBJ1-1, with 8 bases fitting TRBD1. After removal of 1 base from V and 4 bases from J, the junction contained 12 bases not matched to a gene. The CDR3 sequence is 17 residues long. CDR1 is SGHDT and CDR2 is YYEEEE in the germline V gene. CDR3 amino acids: CASSLLGRGRFGTEAFF. The CDR3 DNA follows: TGTGCCAGCAGCTTGCTGGGCAGGGGGCGGTTCGGCACTGAAGCTTTCTTT.

The chain is built from TRBV7-3 and TRBJ2-7; D is undetermined. The CDR3 has 11 residues. Germline CDR1 is SGHTA and CDR2 is FQGTGA. V was clipped by 3 bases and J by 4 bases, with 4 bases between them. CDR3 DNA sequence: TGTGCCAGCAGCTTCTCGTACGAGCAGTACTTC. This translates into CASSFSYEQYF.

The chain employs TRBV5-4 and TRBJ2-5, with TRBD2 matching 7 bases. Germline-derived CDR1 and CDR2 are SGHNT and YYREEE (reference sequence). V lost 0 bases to trimming and J lost 2 bases; unmatched junction nucleotides: 7. This CDR3 is built from 16 residues. The CDR3 sequence is CASSLGSGVSQETQYF. For the CDR3, the DNA is TGTGCCAGCAGCTTGGGGAGCGGGGTGTCTCAAGAGACCCAGTACTTC. Variable domain in full (rest from reference TRBV5-4 and TRBJ2-5): ETGVTQSPTHLIKTRGQQVTLRCSSQSGHNTVSWYQQALGQGPQFIFQYYREEENGRGNFPPRFSGLQFPNYSSELNVNALELDDSALYLCASSLGSGVSQETQYFGPGTRLLVL.

Points on this clone: A junction boundary mismatches the germline segment, possibly from a read error. This chain uses TRBV15 with TRBJ2-1; D perhaps matches TRBD1 (6 bases). From germline, CDR1 is LNHNV and CDR2 YYDKDF (reference sequence). The CDR3 consists of 16 residues. The CDR3 region is CATRREVTGSQNEQFF. The CDR3 DNA sequence: TGTGCCACCAGGAGAGAAGTTACAGGGAGTCAAAATGAGCAGTTCTTC.

The chain recombines TRBV27 with TRBJ2-3; no reliable D call. Deletions cut 5 bases from V and 2 bases from J, with 17 bases between. Germline V gives CDR1 MNHEY, CDR2 SMNVEV (reference sequence). The CDR3 covers 16 residues. CDR3 sequence reads: CASSLRARPSTDTQYF. CDR3 bases: TGTGCCAGCAGTCTCCGGGCCCGTCCCTCCACAGATACGCAGTATTTT.

The chain is built from TRBV2 and TRBJ1-6; D unresolved. The CDR3 length is 12 residues. CDR1 and CDR2 (germline): SNHLY, FYNNEI. V was shortened by 7 bases and J by 6 bases, with 7 bases between the two germline ends. The CDR3 sequence: CASKGGNSPLHF. DNA for the CDR3: TGTGCCAGCAAAGGAGGTAATTCACCCCTCCACTTT.